Given below is one T cell receptor (beta chain) in context. The sample is drawn from a study of identical twins. Template switching, a step in the protocol, added a universal primer site, and cDNA carried unique molecular identifiers. TCRdb itself ran the 5' RACE reads through MiXCR, one entry per CDR3 protein. The sample shows 400,000 to 550,000 distinct CDR3 sequences, approximately 15% of them seen only once. CDR1 is DFQATT and CDR2 is SNEGSKA in the germline V gene (reference sequence). The CDR3 extends over 11 amino acids. Trimming removed 0 bases from V and 6 bases from J, with 6 bases in between. The sample also formed part of further work on yellow fever vaccine responses in identical twins.

The receptor was derived from a young woman in good health. Sequencing input: CD4+ T cells sorted from blood. The V and J genes are TRBV20-1 and TRBJ2-7, with D unclear. The CDR3 DNA is TGCAGTGCTAGAGAGCTGGTCGAGCAGTACTTC. Its translation is CSARELVEQYF.